The entry below describes one T cell receptor (beta chain). This sample is part of a study of T-cell memory formation after mild COVID-19. Turning to the study itself: TCR clusters were largely donor specific.

TCRdb redid the calling of the 5' RACE reads with MiXCR, one entry per CDR3 protein. The sample yields around 140,000 distinct CDR3 sequences, 20% to 25% seen once. CDR1 and CDR2 from the germline V gene are SGHTA and FQGTGA. The CDR3 has 18 amino acids. Trimming shortened V by 2 bases and J by 2 bases, and 20 bases separated the two germline ends. Sequencing was performed on PBMCs or a T cell subset sorted from them (not recorded which). The V call is TRBV7-3, the J call TRBJ2-3; possible D gene TRBD1, 5 bases. The TCR sequence derives from an adult woman who had mild COVID-19 (a few samples of this study predate the infection). Cell type and time point are not known. CDR3 in DNA: TGTGCCAGCAGCTTAGTGGGGCTCTCGAAAGGATACACAGATACGCAGTATTTT. Translation: CASSLVGLSKGYTDTQYF.